This T cell receptor beta chain was found in a study of blood T cell repertoires in COVID-19. Study in general: Sample material is recorded as cDNA or gDNA derived from T cells, B-cell-depleted T cells, or PBMCs.

Deletions cut 5 bases from V and 7 bases from J, with 19 bases between. This CDR3 has 15 residues. Germline CDR1 and CDR2: SGDLS and YYNGEE. Authors' data handling: From reference gene primer amplification, estimates of nucleated cell counts were derived. The data were produced by immunoSEQ multiplex PCR, yet TCRdb's version contains in-frame clones alone and is incomplete. V and J calls and clone size come straight from that table; D and trimming were deduced from the DNA. Seen here are about 140,000 clones, approximately 89% observed once, and the top ten hold about 1.8%. The sample comprised peripheral blood. The sequence was obtained from a woman aged 50 to 60 with acute or convalescent COVID-19. The chain joins TRBV9 to TRBJ2-1, with D possibly TRBD2 on 5 matching bases. CDR3 in DNA: TGTGCCAGCAGGCCGCCGGGGAGTGCAAGGAATGAGCAGTTCTTC. Its protein is CASRPPGSARNEQFF.